This T cell receptor beta chain came from a study of technical replicates of blood from a handful of donors. A single count supports this clone. Germline CDR1 SGHVS, CDR2 FQNEAQ. The ends lost 5 bases at V and 4 bases at J; junction bases unmatched: 10. This CDR3 is built from 16 residues. This table comes from immunoSEQ multiplex PCR, and its TCRdb copy is limited to in-frame clones, with some not included. The sample records over 50,000 clones, 85% to 95% being singletons. The sequencing sample was made of PBMCs. The clonotype comes from a human donor in good health. Some clones in this sample may be carry-over from other donors' samples. This chain joins TRBV7-8 and TRBJ2-3, with TRBD2 matching 9 bases. In DNA form, the CDR3 reads TGTGCCAGCAGCCAGACTAGCGGCCCTGGGGCAGATACGCAGTATTTT. It translates to CASSQTSGPGADTQYF. Complete variable domain (other parts from reference TRBV7-8 and TRBJ2-3): GAGVSQSPRYKVAKRGQDVALRCDPISGHVSLFWYQQALGQGPEFLTYFQNEAQLDKSGLPSDRFFAERPEGSVSTLKIQRTQQEDSAVYLCASSQTSGPGADTQYFGPGTRLTVL.